What follows are 2 T cell receptor beta chains derived from one specimen sequenced in a study of blood T cells in healthy people across ages. Through a sample-barcoded 5' primer and a J-beta primer mix, a second PCR was run for about 6 to 12 cycles. TCRdb ran MiXCR on the 5' RACE reads and lists one entry per CDR3 protein. The data contain around 1,000,000 distinct CDR3 sequences, approximately 25% of them singletons. Another study also made use of these data, one on T cells of mothers and their children.

The sample consisted of blood. Receptor source: a girl aged 2-10 years in good health.

This clonotype occurred many times. The genes are TRBV7-8 and TRBJ1-3; D call uncertain. Germline CDR1 and CDR2: SGHVS and FQNEAQ. V lost 1 base and J 0 bases, leaving 16 bases between the germline ends. This CDR3 comprises 18 residues. CDR3 nucleotide sequence: TGTGCCAGCAGCTTAGAAGGAGGCACCGGTCTCTCTGGAAACACCATATATTTT. Its protein is CASSLEGGTGLSGNTIYF.

This clonotype was seen a few times. The V call is TRBV7-3, the J call TRBJ2-7; D possibly corresponds to TRBD2 (5 bases). The germline V gene encodes CDR1 SGHTA and CDR2 FQGTGA. The CDR3 covers 13 residues. With 5 bases removed from V and 6 bases from J, the gap between germline ends came to 14 bases. The CDR3 region has the DNA TGTGCCAGCAGCGAGGAAGCGGATTTCGAGCAGTACTTC. It yields the protein CASSEEADFEQYF.